This T cell receptor (beta chain) was obtained from a study of STAT5B mutations in CD4+ large granular lymphocyte leukemia. As originally analysed: A productive frequency of 2.59 x 10-5 was the lowest detectable. Clones were read by immunoSEQ multiplex PCR, and TCRdb kept only the in-frame ones, dropping some. V and J calls and clone size are copied from that table; D and trimming were computed from the DNA. The repertoire holds roughly 32,000 clones, with approximately 80% as singletons. The CDR3 consists of 14 residues. The germline V gene encodes CDR1 MNHNS and CDR2 SASEGT. V lost 2 bases, J lost 4 bases, and 11 bases lay in between.

This chain uses TRBV6-1 with TRBJ1-1; D gene uncertain. The receptor was isolated from a human donor in good health. Sequencing was done on a sample of CD4+ T cells from blood buffy coats. The CDR3 DNA reads as TGTGCCAGCAGTGAAACAGCAGCGCGCACTGAAGCTTTCTTT. Its protein is CASSETAARTEAFF.